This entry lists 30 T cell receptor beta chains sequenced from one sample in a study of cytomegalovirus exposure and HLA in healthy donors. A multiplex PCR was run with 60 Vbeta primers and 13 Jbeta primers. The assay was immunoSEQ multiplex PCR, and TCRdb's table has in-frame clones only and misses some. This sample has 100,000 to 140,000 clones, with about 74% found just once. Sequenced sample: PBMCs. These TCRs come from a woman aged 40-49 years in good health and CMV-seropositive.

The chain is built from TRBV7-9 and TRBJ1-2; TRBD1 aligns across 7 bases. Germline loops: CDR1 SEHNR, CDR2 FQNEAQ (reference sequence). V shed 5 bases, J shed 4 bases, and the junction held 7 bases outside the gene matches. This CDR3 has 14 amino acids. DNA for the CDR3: TGTGCCAGCAGCCCAAACAGGGGCGGCTATGGCTACACCTTC. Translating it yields CASSPNRGGYGYTF.

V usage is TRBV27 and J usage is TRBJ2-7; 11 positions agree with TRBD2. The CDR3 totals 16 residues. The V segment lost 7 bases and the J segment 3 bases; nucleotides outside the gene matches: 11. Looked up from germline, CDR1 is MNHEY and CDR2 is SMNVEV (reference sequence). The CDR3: CASKVGLAGGVYEQYF. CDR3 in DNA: TGTGCCAGCAAGGTTGGGCTAGCGGGGGGTGTCTACGAGCAGTACTTC.

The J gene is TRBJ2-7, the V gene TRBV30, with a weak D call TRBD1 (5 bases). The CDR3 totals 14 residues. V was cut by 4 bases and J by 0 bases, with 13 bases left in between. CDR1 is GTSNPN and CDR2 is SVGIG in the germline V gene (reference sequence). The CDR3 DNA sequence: TGTGCCTGGAAGAAGGGGCCGAGCTCCTACGAGCAGTACTTC. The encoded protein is CAWKKGPSSYEQYF.

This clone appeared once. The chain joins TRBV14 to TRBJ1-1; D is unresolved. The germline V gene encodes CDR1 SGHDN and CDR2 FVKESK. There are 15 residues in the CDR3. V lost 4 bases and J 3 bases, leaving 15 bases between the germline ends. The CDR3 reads CASSPQIIRDTEAFF. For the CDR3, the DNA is TGTGCCAGCAGCCCACAGATTATCCGCGACACTGAAGCTTTCTTT.

The CDR3 DNA reads TGTGCCAGCAGTTACGCGAAGTTGGCTGGGGCCAACGTCCTGACTTTC. Its translation is CASSYAKLAGANVLTF. V usage is TRBV6-5 and J usage is TRBJ2-6; D unresolved. Looked up from germline, CDR1 is MNHEY and CDR2 is SVGAGI. V lost 2 bases, J lost 2 bases, and 10 bases lay in between. The length of the CDR3 is 16 residues.

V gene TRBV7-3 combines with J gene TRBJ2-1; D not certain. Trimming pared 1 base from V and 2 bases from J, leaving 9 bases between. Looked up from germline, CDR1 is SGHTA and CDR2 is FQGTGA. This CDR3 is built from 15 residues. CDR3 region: CASSLSAEPYNEQFF. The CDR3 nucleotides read TGTGCCAGCAGCTTAAGTGCGGAGCCCTACAATGAGCAGTTCTTC.

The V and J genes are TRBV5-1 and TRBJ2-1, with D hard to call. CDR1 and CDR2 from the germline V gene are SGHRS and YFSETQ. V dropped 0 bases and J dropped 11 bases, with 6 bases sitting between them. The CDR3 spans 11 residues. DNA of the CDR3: TGCGCCAGCAGCTTGGTCAGGCAGCAGTTCTTC. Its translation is CASSLVRQQFF.

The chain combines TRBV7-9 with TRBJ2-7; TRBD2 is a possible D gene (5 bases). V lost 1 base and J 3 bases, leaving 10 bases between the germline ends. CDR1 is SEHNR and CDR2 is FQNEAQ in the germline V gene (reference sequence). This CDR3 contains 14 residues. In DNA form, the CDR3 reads TGTGCCAGCAGCTTAGGAGGGATGAACTACGAGCAGTACTTC. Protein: CASSLGGMNYEQYF. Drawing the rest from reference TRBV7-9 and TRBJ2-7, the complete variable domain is DTGVSQNPRHKITKRGQNVTFRCDPISEHNRLYWYRQTLGQGPEFLTYFQNEAQLEKSRLLSDRFSAERPKGSFSTLEIQRTEQGDSAMYLCASSLGGMNYEQYFGPGTRLTVT.

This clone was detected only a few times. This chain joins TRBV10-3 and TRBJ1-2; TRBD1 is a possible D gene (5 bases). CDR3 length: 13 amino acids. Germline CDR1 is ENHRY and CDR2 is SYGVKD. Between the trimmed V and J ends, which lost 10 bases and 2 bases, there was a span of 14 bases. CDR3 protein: CATSGLLNYGYTF. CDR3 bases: TGTGCCACTTCGGGACTCCTGAACTATGGCTACACCTTC.

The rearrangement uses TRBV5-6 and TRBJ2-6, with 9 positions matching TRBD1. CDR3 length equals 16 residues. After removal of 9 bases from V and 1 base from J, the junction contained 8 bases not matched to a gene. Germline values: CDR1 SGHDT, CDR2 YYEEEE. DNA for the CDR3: TGTGCCACTAAAACAGGGGGCCTATCTGGGGCCAACGTCCTGACTTTC. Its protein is CATKTGGLSGANVLTF.

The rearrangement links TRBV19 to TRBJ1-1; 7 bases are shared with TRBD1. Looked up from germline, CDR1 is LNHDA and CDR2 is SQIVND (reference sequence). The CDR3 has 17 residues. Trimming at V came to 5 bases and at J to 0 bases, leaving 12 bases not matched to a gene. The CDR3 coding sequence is TGTGCCAGTAGTTTTTACCCCCAGGGGGACATGAACACTGAAGCTTTCTTT. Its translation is CASSFYPQGDMNTEAFF.

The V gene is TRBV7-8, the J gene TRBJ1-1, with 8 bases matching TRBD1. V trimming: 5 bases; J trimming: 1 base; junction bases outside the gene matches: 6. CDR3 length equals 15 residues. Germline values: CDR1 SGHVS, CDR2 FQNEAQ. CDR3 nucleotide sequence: TGTGCCAGCAGCCGGACAGGGAGCCCGAACACTGAAGCTTTCTTT. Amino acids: CASSRTGSPNTEAFF.

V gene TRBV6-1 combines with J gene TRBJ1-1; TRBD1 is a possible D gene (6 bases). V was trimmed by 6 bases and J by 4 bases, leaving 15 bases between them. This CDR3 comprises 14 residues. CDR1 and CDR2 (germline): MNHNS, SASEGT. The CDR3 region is CASRQRTVITEAFF. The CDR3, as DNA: TGTGCCAGCAGACAAAGGACAGTGATCACTGAAGCTTTCTTT.

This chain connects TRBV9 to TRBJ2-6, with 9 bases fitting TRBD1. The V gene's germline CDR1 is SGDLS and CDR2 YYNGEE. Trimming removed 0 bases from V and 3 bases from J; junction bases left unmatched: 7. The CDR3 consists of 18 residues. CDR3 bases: TGTGCCAGCAGCGTAGGACAGGGGGGTTATGGTGGGGCCAACGTCCTGACTTTC. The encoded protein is CASSVGQGGYGGANVLTF.

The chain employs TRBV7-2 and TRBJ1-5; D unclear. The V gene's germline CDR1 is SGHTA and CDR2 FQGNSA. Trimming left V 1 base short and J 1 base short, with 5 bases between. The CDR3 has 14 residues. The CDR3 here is CASSLGRSNQPQHF. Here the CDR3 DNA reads TGTGCCAGCAGCTTAGGGCGGAGCAATCAGCCCCAGCATTTT.

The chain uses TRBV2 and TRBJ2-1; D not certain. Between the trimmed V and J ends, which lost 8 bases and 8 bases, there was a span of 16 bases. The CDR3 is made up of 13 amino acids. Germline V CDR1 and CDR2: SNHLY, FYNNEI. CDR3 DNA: TGTGCCAGCGCACAGACATACAAAGATGAGCAGTTCTTC. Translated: CASAQTYKDEQFF.

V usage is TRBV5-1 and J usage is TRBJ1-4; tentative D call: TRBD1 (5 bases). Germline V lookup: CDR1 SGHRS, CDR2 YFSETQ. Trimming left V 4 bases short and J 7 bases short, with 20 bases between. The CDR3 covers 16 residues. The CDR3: CASSPADSGGSEKLFF. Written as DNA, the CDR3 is TGCGCCAGCAGCCCTGCCGACAGTGGGGGGAGTGAAAAACTGTTTTTT.

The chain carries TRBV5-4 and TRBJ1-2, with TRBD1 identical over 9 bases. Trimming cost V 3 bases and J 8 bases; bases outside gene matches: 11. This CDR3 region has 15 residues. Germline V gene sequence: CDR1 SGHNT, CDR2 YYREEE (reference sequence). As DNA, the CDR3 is TGTGCCAGCAGCTCTCCGGACAGGGGACTAGGAGGCTACACCTTC. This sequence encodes CASSSPDRGLGGYTF. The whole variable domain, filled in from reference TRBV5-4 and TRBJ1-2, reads ETGVTQSPTHLIKTRGQQVTLRCSSQSGHNTVSWYQQALGQGPQFIFQYYREEENGRGNFPPRFSGLQFPNYSSELNVNALELDDSALYLCASSSPDRGLGGYTFGSGTRLTVV.

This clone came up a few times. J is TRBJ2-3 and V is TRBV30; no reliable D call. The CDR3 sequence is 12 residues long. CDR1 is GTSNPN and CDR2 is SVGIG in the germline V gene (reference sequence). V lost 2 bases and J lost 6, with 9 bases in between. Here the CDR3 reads CAWSFFADTQYF. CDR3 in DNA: TGTGCCTGGAGTTTTTTCGCGGATACGCAGTATTTT.

The CDR3 reads CASSSETGTTRTFF. In nucleotides, the CDR3 is TGTGCCAGCAGTTCAGAAACCGGGACTACGCGTACTTTCTTT. The genes are TRBV6-5 and TRBJ1-1; D may be TRBD1 (5 bases). Germline loops: CDR1 MNHEY, CDR2 SVGAGI. The V end lost 4 bases, the J end lost 12 bases, and 21 bases lay between the germline ends. The CDR3 is made up of 14 amino acids.

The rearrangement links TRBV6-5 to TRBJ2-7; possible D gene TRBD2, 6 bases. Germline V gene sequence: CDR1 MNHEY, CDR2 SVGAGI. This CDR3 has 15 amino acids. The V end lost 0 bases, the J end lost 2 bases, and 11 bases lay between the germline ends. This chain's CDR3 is CASSYSRRGTYEQYF. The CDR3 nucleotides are TGTGCCAGCAGTTACTCCCGACGGGGGACCTACGAGCAGTACTTC.

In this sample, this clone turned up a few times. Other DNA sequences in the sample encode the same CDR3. For the CDR3, the DNA is TGCGCCAGCAGCTTGGTCGGCGGGGTGAGCACAGATACGCAGTATTTT. Amino acid sequence: CASSLVGGVSTDTQYF. The chain recombines TRBV5-1 with TRBJ2-3; D might be TRBD2 (6 bases). Germline V gives CDR1 SGHRS, CDR2 YFSETQ. This CDR3 comprises 16 residues. The V end was cut by 0 bases, the J end by 0 bases, with 11 bases between.

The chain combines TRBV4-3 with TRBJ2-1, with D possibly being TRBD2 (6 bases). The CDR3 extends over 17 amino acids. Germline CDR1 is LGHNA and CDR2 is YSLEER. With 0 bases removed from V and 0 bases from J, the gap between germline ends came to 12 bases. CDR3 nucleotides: TGCGCCAGCAGCCAAGATTCCATCGGGAGCTCCTACAATGAGCAGTTCTTC. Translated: CASSQDSIGSSYNEQFF.

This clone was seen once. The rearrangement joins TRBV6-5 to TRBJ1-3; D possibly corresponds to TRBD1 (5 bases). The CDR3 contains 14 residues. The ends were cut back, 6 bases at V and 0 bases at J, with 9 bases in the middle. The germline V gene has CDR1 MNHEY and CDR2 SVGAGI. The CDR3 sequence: CASRRGDSGNTIYF. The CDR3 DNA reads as TGTGCCAGCAGGCGGGGCGACTCTGGAAACACCATATATTTT.

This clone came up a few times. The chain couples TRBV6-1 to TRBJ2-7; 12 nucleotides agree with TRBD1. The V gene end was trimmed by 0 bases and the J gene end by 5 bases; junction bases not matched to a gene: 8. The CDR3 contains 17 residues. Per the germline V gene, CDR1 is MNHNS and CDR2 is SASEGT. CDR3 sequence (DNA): TGTGCCAGCAGTGAAGCGCTTCGGGACAGGGGGCCTGACGAGCAGTACTTC. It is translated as CASSEALRDRGPDEQYF.

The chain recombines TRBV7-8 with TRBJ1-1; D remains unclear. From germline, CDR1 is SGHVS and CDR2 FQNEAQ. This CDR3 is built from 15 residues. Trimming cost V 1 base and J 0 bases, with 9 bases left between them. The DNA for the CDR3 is TGTGCCAGCAGCTTAGGTCCTAGCATGAACACTGAAGCTTTCTTT. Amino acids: CASSLGPSMNTEAFF.

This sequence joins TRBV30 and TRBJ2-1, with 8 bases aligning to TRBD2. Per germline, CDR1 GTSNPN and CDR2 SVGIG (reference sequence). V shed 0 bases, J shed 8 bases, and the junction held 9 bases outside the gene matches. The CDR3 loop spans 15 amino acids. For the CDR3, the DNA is TGTGCCTGGAGTGTACTCGGGGGGGGAAAAGATGAGCAGTTCTTC. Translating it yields CAWSVLGGGKDEQFF.

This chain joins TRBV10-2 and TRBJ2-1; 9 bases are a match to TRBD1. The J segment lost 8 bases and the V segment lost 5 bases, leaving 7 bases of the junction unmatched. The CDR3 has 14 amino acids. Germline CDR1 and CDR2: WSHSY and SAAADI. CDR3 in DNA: TGCGCCAGCAGTCCCGGGACAGGGAGGGATGAGCAGTTCTTC. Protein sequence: CASSPGTGRDEQFF.

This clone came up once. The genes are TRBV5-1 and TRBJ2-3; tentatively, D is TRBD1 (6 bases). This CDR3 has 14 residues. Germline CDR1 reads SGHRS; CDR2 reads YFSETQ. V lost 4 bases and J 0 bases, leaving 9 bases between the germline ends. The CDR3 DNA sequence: TGCGCCAGCAGCGGGGGCCGTAGCACAGATACGCAGTATTTT. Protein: CASSGGRSTDTQYF.

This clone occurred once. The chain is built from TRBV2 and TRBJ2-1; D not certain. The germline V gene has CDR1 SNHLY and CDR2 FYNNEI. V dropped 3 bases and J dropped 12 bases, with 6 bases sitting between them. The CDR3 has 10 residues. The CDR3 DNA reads TGTGCCAGCAGTGAGTCCTCGCAGTTCTTC. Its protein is CASSESSQFF.